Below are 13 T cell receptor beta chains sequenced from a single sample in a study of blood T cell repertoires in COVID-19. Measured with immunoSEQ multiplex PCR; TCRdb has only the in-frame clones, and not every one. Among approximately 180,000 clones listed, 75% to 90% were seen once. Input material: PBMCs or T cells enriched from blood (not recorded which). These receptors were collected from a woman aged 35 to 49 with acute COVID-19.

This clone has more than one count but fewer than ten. The CDR3 DNA reads TGCGCCAGCAGCCCGGACCCGGGACAGACCCAGAACACTGAAGCTTTCTTT. This encodes CASSPDPGQTQNTEAFF. The chain couples TRBV4-1 to TRBJ1-1; the match to TRBD1 covers 7 bases. The CDR3 runs 17 residues. The germline V gene has CDR1 MGHRA and CDR2 YSYEKL. Unmatched junction bases numbered 12, after V lost 4 bases and J lost 1 base.

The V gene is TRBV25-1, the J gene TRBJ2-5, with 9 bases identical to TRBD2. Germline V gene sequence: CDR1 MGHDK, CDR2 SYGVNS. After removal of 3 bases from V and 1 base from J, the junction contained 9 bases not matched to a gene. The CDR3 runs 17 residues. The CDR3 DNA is TGTGCCAGCAGTGACCCACTCCTAGCGGGGAGCCAAGAGACCCAGTACTTC. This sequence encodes CASSDPLLAGSQETQYF.

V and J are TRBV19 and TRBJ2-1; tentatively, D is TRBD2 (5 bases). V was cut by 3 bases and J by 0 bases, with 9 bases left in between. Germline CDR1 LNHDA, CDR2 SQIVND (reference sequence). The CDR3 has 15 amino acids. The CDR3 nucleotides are TGTGCCAGTAGTATTTGGGAGAACTCCTACAATGAGCAGTTCTTC. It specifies CASSIWENSYNEQFF.

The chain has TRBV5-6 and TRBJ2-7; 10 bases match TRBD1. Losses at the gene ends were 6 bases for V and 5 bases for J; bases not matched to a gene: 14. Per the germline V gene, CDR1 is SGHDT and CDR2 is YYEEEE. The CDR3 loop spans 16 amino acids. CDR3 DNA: TGTGCCAGCACCATAGATCCGGGACAGGGGTGGCACGAGCAGTACTTC. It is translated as CASTIDPGQGWHEQYF.

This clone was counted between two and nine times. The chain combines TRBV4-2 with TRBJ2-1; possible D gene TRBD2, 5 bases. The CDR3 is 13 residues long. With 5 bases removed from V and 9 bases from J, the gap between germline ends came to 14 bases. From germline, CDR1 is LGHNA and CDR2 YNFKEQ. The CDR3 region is CASSKDLMGEQFF. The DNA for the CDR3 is TGTGCCAGCAGCAAGGACTTAATGGGTGAGCAGTTCTTC.

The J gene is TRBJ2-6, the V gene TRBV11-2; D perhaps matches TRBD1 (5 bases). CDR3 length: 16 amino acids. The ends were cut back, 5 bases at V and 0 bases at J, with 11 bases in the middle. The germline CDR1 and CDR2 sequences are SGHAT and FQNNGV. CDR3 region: CASSLQGNSGANVLTF. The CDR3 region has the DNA TGTGCCAGCAGCCTGCAGGGTAACTCTGGGGCCAACGTCCTGACTTTC.

CDR3 sequence reads: CASRRGQGFGNTIYF. CDR3 bases: TGTGCCAGCAGACGAGGACAGGGCTTCGGAAACACCATATATTTT. This chain uses TRBV27 with TRBJ1-3, with 8 bases lining up with TRBD1. The germline CDR1 and CDR2 sequences are MNHEY and SMNVEV (reference sequence). This CDR3 has 15 amino acids. V gave up 6 bases and J gave up 4 bases; unmatched junction bases: 8.

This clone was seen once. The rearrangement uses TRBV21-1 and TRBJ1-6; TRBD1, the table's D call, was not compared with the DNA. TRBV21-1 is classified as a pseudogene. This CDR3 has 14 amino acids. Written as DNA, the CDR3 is TGTGCCAGCAGCTCCTGGACAGGGAGATCACCCCTCCACTTT. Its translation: CASSSWTGRSPLHF.

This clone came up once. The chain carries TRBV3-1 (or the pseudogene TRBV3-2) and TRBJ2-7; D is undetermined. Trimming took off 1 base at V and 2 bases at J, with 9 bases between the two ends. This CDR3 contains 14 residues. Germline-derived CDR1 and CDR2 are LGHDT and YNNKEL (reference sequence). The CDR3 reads CASSQANRAYEQYF. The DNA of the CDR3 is TGTGCCAGCAGCCAAGCAAACAGAGCCTACGAGCAGTACTTC.

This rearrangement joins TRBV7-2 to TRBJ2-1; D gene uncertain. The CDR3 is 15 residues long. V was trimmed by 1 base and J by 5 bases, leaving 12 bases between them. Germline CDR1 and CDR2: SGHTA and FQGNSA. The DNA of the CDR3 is TGTGCCAGCAGCTTAGGGGTCGGTAGCCACAATGAGCAGTTCTTC. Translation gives CASSLGVGSHNEQFF.

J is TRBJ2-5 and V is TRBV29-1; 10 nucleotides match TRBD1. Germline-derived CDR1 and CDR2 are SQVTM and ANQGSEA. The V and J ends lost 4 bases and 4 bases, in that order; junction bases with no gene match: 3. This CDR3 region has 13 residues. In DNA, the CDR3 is TGCAGCGTTGGACAGGGGGCTGCAGAGACCCAGTACTTC. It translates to CSVGQGAAETQYF.

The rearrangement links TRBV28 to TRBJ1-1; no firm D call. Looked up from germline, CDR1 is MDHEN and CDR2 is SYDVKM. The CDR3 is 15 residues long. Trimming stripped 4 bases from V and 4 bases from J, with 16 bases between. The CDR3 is CASSSLSGGSTEAFF. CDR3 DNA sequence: TGTGCCAGCAGTTCTCTTTCTGGTGGGAGCACTGAAGCTTTCTTT.

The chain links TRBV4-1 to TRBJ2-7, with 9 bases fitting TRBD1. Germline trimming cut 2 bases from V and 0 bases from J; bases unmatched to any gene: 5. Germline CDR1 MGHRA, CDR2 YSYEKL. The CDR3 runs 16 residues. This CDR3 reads CASSQIWTGASYEQYF. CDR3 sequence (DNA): TGCGCCAGCAGCCAAATCTGGACAGGGGCCTCCTACGAGCAGTACTTC.